The 31 T cell receptor beta chains listed next were all sequenced from one sample in a study of blood T cell repertoires in COVID-19. Here immunoSEQ multiplex PCR was the method, and the copy in TCRdb shows in-frame clones only, minus some. The repertoire consists of around 180,000 clones, with 65% to 90% occurring once and the leading ten covering less than 2%. Sequencing input: peripheral blood. Receptors originate from a human donor in a cohort sampled during active COVID-19.

This clone was seen once. The J gene is TRBJ1-3, the V gene TRBV4-2, with D perhaps TRBD1 (5 bases). The V gene's germline CDR1 is LGHNA and CDR2 YNFKEQ. The CDR3 is 15 amino acids. Trimming took 0 bases from V and 6 from J, leaving 12 bases between them. The CDR3 nucleotides read TGTGCCAGCAGCCAAGATCTAACAGGTGCAAACACCATATATTTT. Its protein is CASSQDLTGANTIYF.

The chain has TRBV27 and TRBJ1-4, with 8 bases fitting TRBD1. V lost 6 bases and J lost 8; bases outside the gene matches: 14. CDR1 MNHEY and CDR2 SMNVEV come from the germline V gene (reference sequence). CDR3 size: 16 residues. CDR3 nucleotide sequence: TGTGCCAGCAGCCCTGGACAGGGCTTAGGTTACGAAAAACTGTTTTTT. Protein sequence: CASSPGQGLGYEKLFF. Supplemented by reference TRBV27 and TRBJ1-4, the full variable domain reads EAQVTQNPRYLITVTGKKLTVTCSQNMNHEYMSWYRQDPGLGLRQIYYSMNVEVTDKGDVPEGYKVSRKEKRNFPLILESPSPNQTSLYFCASSPGQGLGYEKLFFGSGTQLSVL.

The gene calls are TRBV29-1 and TRBJ2-2, with 8 positions matching TRBD2. V gave up 7 bases and J gave up 3 bases; unmatched junction bases: 10. The CDR3 is made up of 15 amino acids. Per the germline V gene, CDR1 is SQVTM and CDR2 is ANQGSEA. CDR3 in DNA: TGCAGCGCCCGGGGTGGCGGGAGGCACACCGGGGAGCTGTTTTTT. Its protein product is CSARGGGRHTGELFF.

This clone was found once. The junction shows a germline mismatch at one end, possibly a read error. This rearrangement joins TRBV7-7 to TRBJ2-7; 10 bases agree with TRBD1. Germline CDR1 reads SSHAT; CDR2 reads FNYEAQ (reference sequence). The CDR3 extends over 15 amino acids. The DNA for the CDR3 is TGTGCTAGCAGCTCGGGACAGGGGTTTTCCTACGAGCAGTACTTC. It is translated as CASSSGQGFSYEQYF.

This clone was counted once. This chain uses TRBV19 with TRBJ2-6; 10 bases map to TRBD2. Germline V gene data show CDR1 as LNHDA and CDR2 as SQIVND (reference sequence). There are 20 residues in the CDR3. Trimming took 4 bases from V and 1 from J; bases not matched to a gene: 13. CDR3 DNA: TGTGCCAGTAGTACCAGGTGGCTAGCGGGAGATCGATCTGGGGCCAACGTCCTGACTTTC. Translation: CASSTRWLAGDRSGANVLTF.

This clone was detected only a few times. The chain recombines TRBV10-1 with TRBJ1-3; D gene uncertain. The CDR3 totals 14 residues. CDR1 is WNHNN and CDR2 is SYGVQD in the germline V gene (reference sequence). The germline V and J ends were trimmed by 11 bases and 4 bases, with 18 bases remaining between them. In DNA, the CDR3 is TGCGCCTCCACTGGGGAGGGTTCGGGAAACACCATATATTTT. It yields the protein CASTGEGSGNTIYF.

The chain carries TRBV28 and TRBJ2-7; 7 positions match TRBD1. This CDR3 is built from 13 residues. Germline lookup yields CDR1 MDHEN and CDR2 SYDVKM. The junction had 8 bases not matched to a gene; V was cut back by 10 bases and J by 2 bases. CDR3 amino acids: CATRGDSTYEQYF. The CDR3 coding sequence is TGTGCCACCCGAGGGGACAGCACCTACGAGCAGTACTTC.

The V gene is TRBV7-3, the J gene TRBJ2-2; 14 bases align to TRBD2. Germline V gives CDR1 SGHTA, CDR2 FQGTGA. Germline trimming cut 5 bases from V and 4 bases from J; bases unmatched to any gene: 6. The CDR3 loop spans 17 amino acids. The CDR3 coding sequence is TGTGCCAGCAGCCCCCCTGGACTAGCGGGAGGCACCGGGGAGCTGTTTTTT. This sequence encodes CASSPPGLAGGTGELFF.

This chain links TRBV24-1 with TRBJ2-7; maybe TRBD2 (5 bases). With 3 bases removed from V and 2 bases from J, the gap between germline ends came to 7 bases. CDR3 size: 13 residues. Germline CDR1 KGHDR, CDR2 SFDVKD. The CDR3 region is CATSDPGAYEQYF. The DNA for the CDR3 is TGTGCCACCAGTGATCCCGGGGCCTACGAGCAGTACTTC.

The chain joins TRBV11-2 to TRBJ1-1; possibly TRBD1 for D (5 bases). Between the trimmed V and J ends, which lost 11 bases and 2 bases, there was a span of 15 bases. The germline V gene has CDR1 SGHAT and CDR2 FQNNGV. The CDR3 totals 13 residues. In DNA, the CDR3 is TGTGCCGTCTCCCGACAGACTAACACTGAAGCTTTCTTT. Amino acid sequence: CAVSRQTNTEAFF.

The chain joins TRBV6-5 to TRBJ2-2; 7 nucleotides agree with TRBD2. The germline CDR1 and CDR2 sequences are MNHEY and SVGAGI. The CDR3 runs to 14 residues. With 2 bases clipped from V and 7 bases from J, the junction kept 4 bases outside the gene matches. The CDR3: CASSYSGVIGELFF. The CDR3, as DNA: TGTGCCAGCAGTTACAGCGGGGTTATCGGGGAGCTGTTTTTT.

The chain carries TRBV24-1 and TRBJ2-7, with 7 bases identical to TRBD2. This CDR3 contains 15 residues. V gave up 3 bases and J gave up 3 bases; unmatched junction bases: 7. Germline values: CDR1 KGHDR, CDR2 SFDVKD. The CDR3 reads CATSDPEASGYEQYF. The CDR3 DNA reads TGTGCCACCAGTGATCCGGAGGCTAGCGGCTACGAGCAGTACTTC.

The chain recombines TRBV9 with TRBJ1-3; TRBD1 might be the D (6 bases). This CDR3 spans 16 amino acids. Trimming took off 3 bases at V and 0 bases at J, with 13 bases between the two ends. CDR1 SGDLS and CDR2 YYNGEE come from the germline V gene. Here the CDR3 DNA reads TGTGCCAGCAGCGCCGAGGACAGCCGCTCTGGAAACACCATATATTTT. It translates to CASSAEDSRSGNTIYF.

In its sample, this clone was seen once. The CDR3 coding sequence is TGCGCCAGCAGCCAAGATCTTGGCATAAGCTCCTACAATGAGCAGTTCTTC. Translating gives CASSQDLGISSYNEQFF. This sequence joins TRBV4-3 and TRBJ2-1; D is ambiguous. Trimming stripped 0 bases from V and 0 bases from J, with 12 bases between. The CDR3 is 17 residues long. The germline CDR1 and CDR2 sequences are LGHNA and YSLEER.

The gene calls are TRBV7-3 and TRBJ1-1; D unclear. V was shortened by 6 bases and J by 5 bases, with 16 bases between the two germline ends. This CDR3 comprises 14 residues. The V gene's germline CDR1 is SGHTA and CDR2 FQGTGA. The CDR3 coding sequence is TGTGCCAGCAGTTATAAAGGGAGGGATACTGAAGCTTTCTTT. Translated, it gives CASSYKGRDTEAFF.

This clone was picked up one time. This sequence joins TRBV18 and TRBJ2-7; 8 nucleotides line up with TRBD1. Trimming took 4 bases from V and 7 from J; bases not matched to a gene: 9. The CDR3 sequence is 14 residues long. The germline V gene has CDR1 KGHSH and CDR2 LQKENI. CDR3 sequence reads: CASSLGQGLGEQYF. CDR3 DNA sequence: TGTGCCAGCTCACTTGGACAGGGTTTAGGGGAGCAGTACTTC.

The V gene is TRBV28, the J gene TRBJ1-1; TRBD1 might be the D (5 bases). Germline loops: CDR1 MDHEN, CDR2 SYDVKM. Deletions cut 8 bases from V and 9 bases from J, with 13 bases between. This CDR3 is 11 amino acids long. In DNA form, the CDR3 reads TGTGCCAGCGGGACCTGGACTAAAGCTTTCTTT. Translating it yields CASGTWTKAFF.

CDR3 residues: CASSEYGGGINYGYTF. The DNA of the CDR3 is TGTGCCAGCAGTGAATATGGGGGGGGGATTAACTATGGCTACACCTTC. The chain employs TRBV6-1 and TRBJ1-2, with a tentative D call TRBD1 (5 bases). The CDR3 has 16 residues. The V end was cut by 2 bases, the J end by 1 base, with 14 bases between. From germline, CDR1 is MNHNS and CDR2 SASEGT.

This chain links TRBV19 with TRBJ1-1; D is ambiguous. The CDR3 contains 16 residues. The germline CDR1 and CDR2 sequences are LNHDA and SQIVND (reference sequence). V lost 1 base and J 5 bases, leaving 17 bases between the germline ends. The CDR3 nucleotides read TGTGCCAGTAGTATAGGTGGGGTTGGGAGTGGTACTGAAGCTTTCTTT. Amino acids: CASSIGGVGSGTEAFF.

The V call is TRBV14, the J call TRBJ2-5, with 10 nucleotides matching TRBD1. The CDR3 is 14 amino acids. Germline values: CDR1 SGHDN, CDR2 FVKESK. The V and J ends lost 2 bases and 4 bases, in that order; junction bases with no gene match: 1. The CDR3: CASSQWTGGETQYF. CDR3 sequence (DNA): TGTGCCAGCAGCCAATGGACAGGGGGAGAGACCCAGTACTTC. The full variable domain, in which reference TRBV14 and TRBJ2-5 provide the parts outside the CDR3, is EAGVTQFPSHSVIEKGQTVTLRCDPISGHDNLYWYRRVMGKEIKFLLHFVKESKQDESGMPNNRFLAERTGGTYSTLKVQPAELEDSGVYFCASSQWTGGETQYFGPGTRLLVL.

The gene calls are TRBV5-4 and TRBJ1-1; possibly TRBD1 for D (6 bases). V was pared by 2 bases and J by 1 base, with 9 bases between. There are 14 residues in the CDR3. Germline CDR1 and CDR2: SGHNT and YYREEE (reference sequence). The CDR3 here is CASSLNRENTEAFF. CDR3 DNA sequence: TGTGCCAGCAGCTTAAACAGGGAGAACACTGAAGCTTTCTTT.

The chain couples TRBV19 to TRBJ2-2; D may be TRBD1 (8 bases). Germline assignment: CDR1 LNHDA and CDR2 SQIVND (reference sequence). There are 15 residues in the CDR3. Trimming cost V 6 bases and J 5 bases, with 16 bases left between them. CDR3 sequence reads: CASSIKQGGTGELFF. CDR3 DNA sequence: TGTGCCAGTAGCATAAAACAGGGGGGGACCGGGGAGCTGTTTTTT.

The rearrangement links TRBV7-9 to TRBJ2-1, with 7 bases identical to TRBD2. The CDR3 sequence is 12 residues long. With 4 bases clipped from V and 10 bases from J, the junction kept 4 bases outside the gene matches. From germline, CDR1 is SEHNR and CDR2 FQNEAQ (reference sequence). The CDR3, as DNA: TGTGCCAGCAGCTCGCAGCGGGAAGAGCAGTTCTTC. Translated: CASSSQREEQFF.

The rearrangement uses TRBV7-8 and TRBJ1-1; unclear D gene. V was clipped by 5 bases and J by 0 bases, with 13 bases between them. CDR3 length: 15 amino acids. Germline loops: CDR1 SGHVS, CDR2 FQNEAQ. The CDR3 region has the DNA TGTGCCAGCAGCGTCAGCGAAATTATGAACACTGAAGCTTTCTTT. This translates into CASSVSEIMNTEAFF.

The J gene is TRBJ2-7, the V gene TRBV10-3; 14 nucleotides align to TRBD2. The CDR3 covers 14 residues. Germline assignment: CDR1 ENHRY and CDR2 SYGVKD. V was clipped by 9 bases and J by 2 bases; unmatched bases: 3. The CDR3 spells CAISGLAGAYEQYF. The CDR3 DNA sequence: TGTGCCATATCGGGACTAGCGGGGGCCTACGAGCAGTACTTC.

This clone has more than one count but fewer than ten. The rearrangement joins TRBV28 to TRBJ2-7, with D hard to call. CDR1 and CDR2 (germline): MDHEN, SYDVKM. V gave up 8 bases and J gave up 7 bases, with 9 bases separating them. This CDR3 comprises 10 residues. The CDR3 sequence: CASGPREQYF. The CDR3 DNA sequence: TGTGCCAGCGGCCCGCGGGAGCAGTACTTC.

This chain connects TRBV6-5 to TRBJ1-1; 9 nucleotides agree with TRBD1. The CDR3 is 13 residues long. The V segment lost 8 bases and the J segment 3 bases; nucleotides outside the gene matches: 4. CDR1 and CDR2 from the germline V gene are MNHEY and SVGAGI. CDR3 nucleotide sequence: TGTGCCAGCCTGAGGACAGGGGACACTGAAGCTTTCTTT. Its protein is CASLRTGDTEAFF.

The DNA of the CDR3 is TGTGCCAGCAGCCAAGACGGGAGGGCCGGGAACGAGCAGTACTTC. Protein sequence: CASSQDGRAGNEQYF. This rearrangement joins TRBV7-9 to TRBJ2-7; TRBD2 agrees at 8 bases. The CDR3 is 15 residues long. The junction had 11 bases not matched to a gene; V was cut back by 5 bases and J by 5 bases. Germline-derived CDR1 and CDR2 are SEHNR and FQNEAQ (reference sequence).

The rearrangement uses TRBV12-3 or TRBV12-4 and TRBJ1-1, with 8 bases identical to TRBD1. The CDR3 sequence is 12 residues long. Trimming cost V 6 bases and J 4 bases; bases outside gene matches: 1. This chain's CDR3 is CASRTGATEAFF. In nucleotides, the CDR3 is TGTGCCAGCAGGACAGGGGCCACTGAAGCTTTCTTT.

A few counts support this clone. This chain uses TRBV27 with TRBJ1-6; 9 bases align to TRBD1. Trimming took 6 bases from V and 7 from J; bases not matched to a gene: 10. This CDR3 contains 16 residues. From germline, CDR1 is MNHEY and CDR2 SMNVEV (reference sequence). CDR3 nucleotides: TGTGCCAGCAGCCGACCACAGGGGGCGGCAAATTCACCCCTCCACTTT. Its protein is CASSRPQGAANSPLHF.

This clone was counted a single time. The V call is TRBV9, the J call TRBJ2-7; D might be TRBD2 (5 bases). CDR1 and CDR2 from the germline V gene are SGDLS and YYNGEE. The CDR3 sequence is 15 residues long. V lost 1 base, J lost 3 bases, and 14 bases lay in between. Here the CDR3 reads CASSVWGGSSYEQYF. The CDR3 DNA sequence: TGTGCCAGCAGCGTATGGGGTGGGAGCAGCTACGAGCAGTACTTC. The complete variable domain, with remaining parts taken from reference TRBV9 and TRBJ2-7, reads DSGVTQTPKHLITATGQRVTLRCSPRSGDLSVYWYQQSLDQGLQFLIQYYNGEERAKGNILERFSAQQFPDLHSELNLSSLELGDSALYFCASSVWGGSSYEQYFGPGTRLTVT.